This TCR beta chain derives from a study of blood T cell repertoires in COVID-19. Across the study: The United States, Italy and Spain supplied acute and convalescent COVID-19 samples. In each case, the material was cDNA or gDNA derived from T cells, B-cell-depleted T cells, or PBMCs.

V lost 0 bases and J 0 bases, leaving 10 bases between the germline ends. Germline CDR1 is SGHKS and CDR2 is YYEKEE (reference sequence). The CDR3 runs 16 residues. Source study methods: Estimation of nucleated cell counts was performed using reference gene primer amplification. Some clones are missing from TCRdb's copy, which holds only in-frame ones; the method was immunoSEQ multiplex PCR. The V and J calls and clone size come from that table; D and trimming were worked out from the DNA. The sample has tens of thousands of clones; roughly 83% are singletons. This TCR was sampled from a human donor with active COVID-19. The donor label of this sample is uncertain. The J gene is TRBJ1-3, the V gene TRBV5-5; D unclear. Sequences were obtained from peripheral blood. In nucleotides, the CDR3 is TGTGCCAGCAGCTTGGACCCCAGTCCCTCTGGAAACACCATATATTTT. The encoded protein is CASSLDPSPSGNTIYF.